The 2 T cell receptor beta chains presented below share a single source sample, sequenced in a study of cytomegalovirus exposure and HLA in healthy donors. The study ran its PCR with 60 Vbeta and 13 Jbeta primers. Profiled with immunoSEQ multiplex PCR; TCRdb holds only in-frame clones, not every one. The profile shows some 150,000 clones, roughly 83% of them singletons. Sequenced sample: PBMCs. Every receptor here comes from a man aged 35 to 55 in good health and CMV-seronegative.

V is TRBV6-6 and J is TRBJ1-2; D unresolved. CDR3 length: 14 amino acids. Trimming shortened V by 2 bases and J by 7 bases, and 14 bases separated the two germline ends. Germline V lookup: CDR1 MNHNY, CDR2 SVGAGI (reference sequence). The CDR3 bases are TGTGCCAGCAGTTACCCTCTGGACGGACTTGGCTACACCTTC. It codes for CASSYPLDGLGYTF.

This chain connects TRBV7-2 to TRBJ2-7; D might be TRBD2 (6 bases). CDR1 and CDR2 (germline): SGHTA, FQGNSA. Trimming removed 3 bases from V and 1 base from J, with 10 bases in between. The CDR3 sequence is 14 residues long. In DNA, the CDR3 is TGTGCCAGCAGCTTGGGTCGGGAGTCCTACGAGCAGTACTTC. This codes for CASSLGRESYEQYF.